This TCR beta chain derives from a study of T cell responses to AZD1222 COVID-19 vaccine (dated by TCRdb to the early 2020s). For context, the study as a whole: Because spike-specific TCR depth and breadth did not differ between the two schedules, AZD1222 recipients who got a second dose at roughly 4 weeks were pooled with those who got a second dose at roughly 12 weeks. Trial participants were enrolled by age into 18-55, 56-69 and 70-plus year subgroups, with approximately 150, 28 and 58 TCR-sequenced participants respectively. A total of 233 trial participants underwent TCR sequencing, of whom approximately 210 received two doses of AZD1222 and about 25 received two doses of the MenACWY control vaccine.

CDR1 and CDR2 are drawn from the germline V gene (reference sequence): LNHNV, YYDKDF. Unmatched junction bases come to 10, with V trimmed by 5 bases and J by 4 bases. Measured from the cysteine to the phenylalanine, the CDR3 is 17 residues long. Only the CDR3 DNA stays, 51 bases, in frame from base 1. A word on this clone: The specificity of this receptor is unknown. The sample holds no much larger clone one base away, and base qualities are not on file.

The sample's time point, from its label and the paper: baseline before first vaccination. Samples from vaccinated people were obtained from the UK trials COV001 and COV002, which included a single-blind randomized controlled phase 2/3 trial of AZD1222 (ChAdOx1 nCoV-19) in healthy adults. For TCRbeta chain sequencing, PBMC samples from trial participants were taken at day 0 and at day 28 after the second dose. The CDR3 regions of human TCRbeta chains were analyzed by immunosequencing. The authors' pipeline ran thus. Repertoire TCRs were matched against a reference library of SARS-CoV-2-specific TCRs generated with the MIRA antigen-specificity platform. Breadth was defined as the fraction of unique TCRs that were SARS-CoV-2-associated. Depth was defined as the fraction of total T cells that were SARS-CoV-2-associated. Using the MIRA data, each spike-specific TCR was assigned both to the spike region to which the TCR was reactive and to a CD4 or CD8 class. Log10-transformed breadth and depth values were compared by one-way ANOVA with Sidak's multiple comparisons tests. TCRdb retrieved this table from immuneACCESS and kept in-frame rearrangements only. Not all clones are present; in checked studies, unresolved V genes account for under half, and no reason is known for the remainder. V, J and clone size derive from that table, while D and trimming were established from the DNA sequence. This sample is represented by 200,000 or so clones; about 86% of them were singletons. The ten most abundant clones make up approximately 7.7% of the sample.

Summary of the overall study and its limitations: Participants were mostly white British and included more females than males, and it was suggested by the authors that clonal diversity may have been underestimated. Reportedly, almost half of the unique spike-specific TCRs recognized epitopes lying outside the regions that are mutated in the B.1.351 and B.1.1.7 variants. The 56-69-year group was small, and its depth increase did not reach significance, likely because of low power. Conclusions about previously exposed vaccinees were limited because only a handful of AZD1222 recipients were SARS-CoV-2 seropositive at baseline. After two AZD1222 doses, spike-specific TCR breadth and depth were significantly higher than at day 0 and than in MenACWY recipients. The vaccine-associated CD4 TCRs covered the entire spike protein, and the dominant responses fell in regions 160-218 and 743-854. Because no day 14 peak-response samples were available, repertoires were characterized only after the peak T cell response.

The sequence is built from TRBV15 and TRBJ2-6, with 8 bases in between that match TRBD2. The origin of this receptor is an adult in good health. The sample was peripheral blood, taken on day 0 of AZD1222 vaccination. CDR3 reads: CATSRDFSGAGANVLTF. The DNA sequence is as follows: TGTGCCACCAGCCGTGATTTTAGCGGGGCCGGGGCCAACGTCCTGACTTTC.